These 10 T cell receptor beta chains were all obtained from the same sample, sequenced in a study of T-cell reconstitution after alpha-beta-depleted transplantation in children. The authors prepared the TCRbeta library with unique molecular identifiers. Using its own MiXCR run on the PCR reads, TCRdb lists one record per CDR3 protein. This table holds approximately 200,000 distinct CDR3 sequences, around 5.9% found once. Sequenced here: PBMCs, sampled before TCRalphabeta/CD19-depleted stem cell transplant. The receptors shown here come from a girl under two years old with combined immunodeficiency, due to receive a stem cell transplant.

Ten or more counts support this clonotype. J is TRBJ2-1 and V is TRBV29-1; TRBD1 aligns across 8 bases. CDR1 is SQVTM, CDR2 ANQGSEA, per germline. J lost 3 bases, V lost 4 bases, and 2 bases had no gene match. The CDR3 runs 13 residues. The CDR3 DNA reads TGCAGCGTTGTAGGGACAGGCTACAATGAGCAGTTCTTC. Translated: CSVVGTGYNEQFF.

Many counts were recorded for this clonotype. The chain uses TRBV29-1 and TRBJ2-5; 9 bases are a match to TRBD2. Germline CDR1 is SQVTM and CDR2 is ANQGSEA. V lost 1 base to trimming and J lost 2 bases; unmatched junction nucleotides: 8. This CDR3 comprises 16 residues. In nucleotides, the CDR3 is TGCAGCGTTGAAGGTTCCCTAGCGGGGCCGCAAGAGACCCAGTACTTC. As protein: CSVEGSLAGPQETQYF.

This clonotype appeared a few times. The chain is built from TRBV7-6 and TRBJ1-2; D call uncertain. The germline V gene encodes CDR1 SGHVS and CDR2 FNYEAQ. The CDR3 is 19 amino acids. Trimming took off 1 base at V and 4 bases at J, with 25 bases between the two ends. In nucleotides, the CDR3 is TGTGCCAGCAGCTTAGGAAATTTGTGGTTCGTAGGGCCGGGCTATGGCTACACCTTC. Protein product: CASSLGNLWFVGPGYGYTF.

This clonotype has ten or more counts. The chain combines TRBV4-1 with TRBJ2-3; unclear D gene. Trimming removed 4 bases at V and 4 bases at J, with 12 bases between. This CDR3 has 14 residues. CDR1 and CDR2 (germline): MGHRA, YSYEKL. This chain's CDR3 is CASSLPRYADTQYF. As DNA, the CDR3 is TGCGCCAGCAGCCTACCTCGTTATGCAGATACGCAGTATTTT.

This clonotype appeared many times. The chain is built from TRBV27 and TRBJ2-5; TRBD2 might be the D (6 bases). CDR1 and CDR2 (germline): MNHEY, SMNVEV (reference sequence). The CDR3 runs 13 residues. Trimming removed 3 bases at V and 5 bases at J, with 10 bases between. This chain's CDR3 is CASSFRGRETQYF. The CDR3 coding sequence is TGTGCCAGCAGTTTCAGAGGGAGGGAGACCCAGTACTTC.

This clonotype was detected ten times or more. This chain uses TRBV4-1 with TRBJ2-7, with unresolved D. The CDR3 loop spans 16 amino acids. The V gene's germline CDR1 is MGHRA and CDR2 YSYEKL. The V and J ends lost 1 base and 0 bases respectively, with 13 bases between them. The CDR3 sequence: CASSQGGPYLSYEQYF. In DNA, the CDR3 is TGCGCCAGCAGCCAAGGGGGTCCGTACCTCTCCTACGAGCAGTACTTC.

V gene TRBV20-1 combines with J gene TRBJ1-2; D gene uncertain. The ends were cut back, 0 bases at V and 4 bases at J, with 3 bases in the middle. Germline CDR1 reads DFQATT; CDR2 reads SNEGSKA (reference sequence). The CDR3 spans 11 residues. The CDR3 here is CSARERYGYTF. The CDR3 bases are TGCAGTGCTAGAGAACGCTATGGCTACACCTTC.

As for this clonotype: The junction departs from the called germline gene at one end, perhaps through a read error. The V call is TRBV10-3, the J call TRBJ2-7; 12 bases map to TRBD2. This CDR3 has 19 amino acids. In germline, CDR1 is ENHRY, CDR2 SYGVKD. DNA for the CDR3: TGTACCATCAGTTTCTCAAGACTAGCGGGAGTTCCAGACAACAACGAGCAGTACTTC. It specifies CTISFSRLAGVPDNNEQYF.

In its sample, this clonotype was seen many times. This sequence joins TRBV29-1 and TRBJ2-7, with D unclear. From germline, CDR1 is SQVTM and CDR2 ANQGSEA. This CDR3 has 15 amino acids. Trimming removed 7 bases at V and 6 bases at J, with 25 bases between. In DNA form, the CDR3 reads TGCAGCGGGATAGTAATGCCTAGTTGGGTACTCGAGCAGTACTTC. It specifies CSGIVMPSWVLEQYF.

This clonotype was seen many times. The chain combines TRBV7-9 with TRBJ2-5; TRBD1 might be the D (6 bases). The CDR3 totals 15 residues. Germline values: CDR1 SEHNR, CDR2 FQNEAQ (reference sequence). V was clipped by 4 bases and J by 3 bases, with 15 bases between them. CDR3 nucleotides: TGTGCCAGCAGCTCGACCTGGACAGAGGAAGAGACCCAGTACTTC. It translates to CASSSTWTEEETQYF.